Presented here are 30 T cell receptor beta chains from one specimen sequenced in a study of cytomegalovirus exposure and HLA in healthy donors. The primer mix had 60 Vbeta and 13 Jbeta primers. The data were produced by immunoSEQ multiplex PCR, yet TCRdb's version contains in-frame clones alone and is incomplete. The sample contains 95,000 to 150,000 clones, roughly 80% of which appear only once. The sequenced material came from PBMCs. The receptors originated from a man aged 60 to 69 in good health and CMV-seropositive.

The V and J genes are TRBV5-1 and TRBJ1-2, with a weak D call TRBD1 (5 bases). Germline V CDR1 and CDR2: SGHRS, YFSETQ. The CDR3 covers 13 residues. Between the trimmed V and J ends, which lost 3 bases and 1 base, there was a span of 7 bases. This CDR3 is CASSYDSNYGYTF. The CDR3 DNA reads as TGCGCCAGCAGCTACGACAGTAACTATGGCTACACCTTC.

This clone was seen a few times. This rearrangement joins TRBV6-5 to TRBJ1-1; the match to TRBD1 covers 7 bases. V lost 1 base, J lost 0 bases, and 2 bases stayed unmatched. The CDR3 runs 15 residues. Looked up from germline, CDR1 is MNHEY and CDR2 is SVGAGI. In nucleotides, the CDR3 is TGTGCCAGCAGTTACTGGGACAGCGTGAACACTGAAGCTTTCTTT. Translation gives CASSYWDSVNTEAFF.

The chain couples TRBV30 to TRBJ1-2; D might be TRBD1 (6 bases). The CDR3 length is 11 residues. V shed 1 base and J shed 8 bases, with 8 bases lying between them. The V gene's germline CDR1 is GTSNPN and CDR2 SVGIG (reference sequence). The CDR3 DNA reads TGTGCCTGGAGTGATACAGGGGGCTACACCTTC. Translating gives CAWSDTGGYTF.

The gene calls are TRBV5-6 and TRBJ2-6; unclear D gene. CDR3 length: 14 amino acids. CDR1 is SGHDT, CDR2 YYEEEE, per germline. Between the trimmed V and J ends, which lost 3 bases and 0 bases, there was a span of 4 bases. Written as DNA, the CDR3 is TGTGCCAGCAGCTCGAGCTCTGGGGCCAACGTCCTGACTTTC. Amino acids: CASSSSSGANVLTF.

The CDR3 nucleotides read TGTGCCATCAGCCGGGGGACTAGCGGGGGCACAGATACGCAGTATTTT. Translation gives CAISRGTSGGTDTQYF. The chain links TRBV10-3 to TRBJ2-3, with 13 bases matching TRBD2. Germline V gene sequence: CDR1 ENHRY, CDR2 SYGVKD. The V segment lost 6 bases and the J segment 1 base; nucleotides outside the gene matches: 4. The CDR3 length is 16 residues.

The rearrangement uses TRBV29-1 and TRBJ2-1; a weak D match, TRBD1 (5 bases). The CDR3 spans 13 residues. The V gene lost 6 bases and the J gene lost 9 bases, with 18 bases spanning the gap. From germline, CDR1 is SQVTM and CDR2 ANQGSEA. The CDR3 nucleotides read TGCAGCGTCCCTGGCGCCACAAGGGGTGAGCAGTTCTTC. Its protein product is CSVPGATRGEQFF.

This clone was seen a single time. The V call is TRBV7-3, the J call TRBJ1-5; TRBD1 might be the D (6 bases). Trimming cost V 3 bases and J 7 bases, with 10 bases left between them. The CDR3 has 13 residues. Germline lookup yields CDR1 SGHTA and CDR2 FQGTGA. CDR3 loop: CASSLGAGQPQHF. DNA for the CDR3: TGTGCCAGCAGCTTGGGGGCTGGACAGCCCCAGCATTTT.

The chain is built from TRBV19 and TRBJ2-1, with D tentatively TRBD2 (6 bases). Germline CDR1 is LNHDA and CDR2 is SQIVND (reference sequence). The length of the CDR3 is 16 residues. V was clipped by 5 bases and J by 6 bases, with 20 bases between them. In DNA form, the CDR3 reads TGTGCCAGTAGTCGTCCTTCTAGCGAAGCCCGCAATGAGCAGTTCTTC. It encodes CASSRPSSEARNEQFF.

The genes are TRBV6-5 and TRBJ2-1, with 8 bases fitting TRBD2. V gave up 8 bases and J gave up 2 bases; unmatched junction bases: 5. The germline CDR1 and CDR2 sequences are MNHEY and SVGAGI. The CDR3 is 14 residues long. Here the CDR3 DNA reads TGTGCCAGCCAACCGGGACTAGCCTACAATGAGCAGTTCTTC. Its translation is CASQPGLAYNEQFF.

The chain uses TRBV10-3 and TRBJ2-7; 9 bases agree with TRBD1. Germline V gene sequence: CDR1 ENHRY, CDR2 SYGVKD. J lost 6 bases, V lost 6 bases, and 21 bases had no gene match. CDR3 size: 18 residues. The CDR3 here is CAIRVTGGYARLLGEQYF. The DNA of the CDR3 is TGTGCCATCAGGGTGACAGGGGGGTACGCGCGTCTGCTGGGCGAGCAGTACTTC.

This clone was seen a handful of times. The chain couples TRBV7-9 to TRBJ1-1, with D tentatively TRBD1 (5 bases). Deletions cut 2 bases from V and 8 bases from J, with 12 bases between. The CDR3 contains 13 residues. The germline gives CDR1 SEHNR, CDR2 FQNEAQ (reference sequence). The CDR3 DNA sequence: TGTGCCAGCAGCTTAAGGGGCCAAGGCGAAGCTTTCTTT. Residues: CASSLRGQGEAFF.

CDR3 DNA: TGTGCCAGCAGCCCCGGGACAGACTTTCTCTCCTACGAGCAGTACTTC. Translated, it gives CASSPGTDFLSYEQYF. The rearrangement links TRBV5-5 to TRBJ2-5, with 7 nucleotides matching TRBD1. TRBJ2-7 matches the DNA end more closely, so the J call is doubtful. The CDR3 totals 16 residues. The germline CDR1 and CDR2 sequences are SGHKS and YYEKEE (reference sequence).

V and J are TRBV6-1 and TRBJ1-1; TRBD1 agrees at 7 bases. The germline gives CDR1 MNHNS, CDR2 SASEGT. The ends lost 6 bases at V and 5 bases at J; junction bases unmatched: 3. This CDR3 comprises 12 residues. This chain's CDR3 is CASSDRETEAFF. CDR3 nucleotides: TGTGCCAGCAGCGACAGGGAAACTGAAGCTTTCTTT.

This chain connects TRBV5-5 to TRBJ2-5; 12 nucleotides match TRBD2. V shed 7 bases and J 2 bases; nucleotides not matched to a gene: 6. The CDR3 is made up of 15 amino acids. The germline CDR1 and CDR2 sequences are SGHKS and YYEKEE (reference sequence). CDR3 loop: CASGLAGFPQETQYF. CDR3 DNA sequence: TGTGCCAGCGGACTAGCGGGGTTTCCTCAAGAGACCCAGTACTTC.

DNA of the CDR3: TGCGCCAGCAGCTCGGGGTGGGGGGGGCAGGTAGGCACAGATACGCAGTATTTT. Protein product: CASSSGWGGQVGTDTQYF. V and J are TRBV5-1 and TRBJ2-3; tentative D call: TRBD2 (7 bases). Per the germline V gene, CDR1 is SGHRS and CDR2 is YFSETQ. The V and J ends lost 3 bases and 1 base respectively, with 21 bases between them. The CDR3 runs to 18 residues.

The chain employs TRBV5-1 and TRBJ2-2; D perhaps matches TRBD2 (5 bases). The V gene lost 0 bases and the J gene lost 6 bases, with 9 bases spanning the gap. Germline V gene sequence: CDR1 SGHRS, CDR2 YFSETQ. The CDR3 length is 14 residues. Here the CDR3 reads CASSLVASPGELFF. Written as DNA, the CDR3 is TGCGCCAGCAGCTTGGTAGCGTCACCCGGGGAGCTGTTTTTT. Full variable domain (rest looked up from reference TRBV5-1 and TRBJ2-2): KAGVTQTPRYLIKTRGQQVTLSCSPISGHRSVSWYQQTPGQGLQFLFEYFSETQRNKGNFPGRFSGRQFSNSRSEMNVSTLELGDSALYLCASSLVASPGELFFGEGSRLTVL.

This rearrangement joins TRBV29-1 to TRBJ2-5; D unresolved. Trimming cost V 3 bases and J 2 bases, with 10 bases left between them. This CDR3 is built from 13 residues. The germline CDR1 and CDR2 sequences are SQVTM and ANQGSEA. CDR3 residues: CSVENYRQETQYF. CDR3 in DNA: TGCAGCGTTGAGAACTACCGACAAGAGACCCAGTACTTC.

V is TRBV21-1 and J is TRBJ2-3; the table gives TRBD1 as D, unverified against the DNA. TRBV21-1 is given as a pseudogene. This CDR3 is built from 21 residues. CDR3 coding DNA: TGTGCCAGCAGCGAAGTCAGCCGCGAGGCCGACAGGGGGCCTAGCACAGATACGCAGTATTTT. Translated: CASSEVSREADRGPSTDTQYF.

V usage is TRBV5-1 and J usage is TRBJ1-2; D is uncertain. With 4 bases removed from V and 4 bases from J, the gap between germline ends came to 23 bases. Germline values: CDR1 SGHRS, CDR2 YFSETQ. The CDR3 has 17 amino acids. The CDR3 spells CASSNGGSWGISYGYTF. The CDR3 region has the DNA TGCGCCAGCAGCAACGGAGGGAGTTGGGGTATAAGCTATGGCTACACCTTC.

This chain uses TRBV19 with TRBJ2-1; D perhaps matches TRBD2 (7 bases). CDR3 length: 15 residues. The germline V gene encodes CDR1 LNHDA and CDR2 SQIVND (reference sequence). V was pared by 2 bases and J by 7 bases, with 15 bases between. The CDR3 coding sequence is TGTGCCAGTAGTATAATAGGGGGGGTTTTGAATGAGCAGTTCTTC. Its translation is CASSIIGGVLNEQFF.

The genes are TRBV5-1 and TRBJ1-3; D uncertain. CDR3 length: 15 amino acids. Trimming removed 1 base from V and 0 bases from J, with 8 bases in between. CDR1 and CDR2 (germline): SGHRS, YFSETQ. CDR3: CASSLQASSGNTIYF. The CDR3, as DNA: TGCGCCAGCAGCTTGCAGGCCAGCTCTGGAAACACCATATATTTT.

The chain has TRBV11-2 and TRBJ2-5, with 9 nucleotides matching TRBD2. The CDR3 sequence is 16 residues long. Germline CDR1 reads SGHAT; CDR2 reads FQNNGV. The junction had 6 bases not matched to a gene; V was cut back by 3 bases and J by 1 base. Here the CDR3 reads CASSFGSGGFQETQYF. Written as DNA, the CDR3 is TGTGCCAGCAGCTTTGGTAGCGGGGGATTCCAAGAGACCCAGTACTTC.

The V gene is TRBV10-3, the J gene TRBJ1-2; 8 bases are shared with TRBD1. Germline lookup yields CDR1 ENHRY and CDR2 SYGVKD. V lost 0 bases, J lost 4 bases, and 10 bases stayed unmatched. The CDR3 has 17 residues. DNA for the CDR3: TGTGCCATCAGTGAGTCCGTTGGACAGGGAGTTACCTATGGCTACACCTTC. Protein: CAISESVGQGVTYGYTF.

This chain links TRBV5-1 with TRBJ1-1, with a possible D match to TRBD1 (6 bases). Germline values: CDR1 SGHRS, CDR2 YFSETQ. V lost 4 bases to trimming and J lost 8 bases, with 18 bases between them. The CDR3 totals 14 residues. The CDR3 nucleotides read TGCGCCAGCAGCGCGGAAAGGGGGACATCCGAAGCTTTCTTT. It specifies CASSAERGTSEAFF.

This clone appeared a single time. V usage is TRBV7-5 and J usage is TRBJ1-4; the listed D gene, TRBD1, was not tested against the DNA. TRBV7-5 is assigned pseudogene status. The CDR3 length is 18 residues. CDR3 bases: TGTGTCAGAAGCATACTCTTGGGACAGGGTATTTCGGGTGAAAAACTGTTTTTT. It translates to CVRSILLGQGISGEKLFF.

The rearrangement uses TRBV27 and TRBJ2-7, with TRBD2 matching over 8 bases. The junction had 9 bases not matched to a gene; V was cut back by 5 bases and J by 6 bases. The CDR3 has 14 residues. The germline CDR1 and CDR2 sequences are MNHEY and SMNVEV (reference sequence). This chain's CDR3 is CASSPLAGQGEQYF. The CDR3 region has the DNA TGTGCCAGCAGTCCTTTAGCGGGGCAGGGCGAGCAGTACTTC.

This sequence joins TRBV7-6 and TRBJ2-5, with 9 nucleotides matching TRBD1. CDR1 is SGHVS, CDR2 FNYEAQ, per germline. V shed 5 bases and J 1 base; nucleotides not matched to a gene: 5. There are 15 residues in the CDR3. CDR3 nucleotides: TGTGCCAGCAGCCCCGGGACAGGGCCCCAAGAGACCCAGTACTTC. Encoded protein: CASSPGTGPQETQYF.

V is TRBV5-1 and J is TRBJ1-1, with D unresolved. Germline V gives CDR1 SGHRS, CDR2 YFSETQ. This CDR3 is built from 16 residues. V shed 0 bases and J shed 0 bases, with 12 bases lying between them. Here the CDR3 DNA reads TGCGCCAGCAGCTTGGAGCCTCAACCAATGAACACTGAAGCTTTCTTT. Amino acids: CASSLEPQPMNTEAFF.

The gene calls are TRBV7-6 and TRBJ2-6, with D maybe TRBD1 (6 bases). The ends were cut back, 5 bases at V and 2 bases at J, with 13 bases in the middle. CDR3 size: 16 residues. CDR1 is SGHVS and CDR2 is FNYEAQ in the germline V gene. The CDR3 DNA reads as TGTGCCAGCAGCCCCTACCCAGGGGCTGGGGCCAACGTCCTGACTTTC. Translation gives CASSPYPGAGANVLTF.

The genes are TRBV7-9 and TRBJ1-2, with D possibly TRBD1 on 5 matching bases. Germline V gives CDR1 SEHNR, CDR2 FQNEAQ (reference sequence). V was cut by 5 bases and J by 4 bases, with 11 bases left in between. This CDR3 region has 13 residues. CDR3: CASSPSDIYGYTF. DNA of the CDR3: TGTGCCAGCAGCCCATCGGACATCTATGGCTACACCTTC.